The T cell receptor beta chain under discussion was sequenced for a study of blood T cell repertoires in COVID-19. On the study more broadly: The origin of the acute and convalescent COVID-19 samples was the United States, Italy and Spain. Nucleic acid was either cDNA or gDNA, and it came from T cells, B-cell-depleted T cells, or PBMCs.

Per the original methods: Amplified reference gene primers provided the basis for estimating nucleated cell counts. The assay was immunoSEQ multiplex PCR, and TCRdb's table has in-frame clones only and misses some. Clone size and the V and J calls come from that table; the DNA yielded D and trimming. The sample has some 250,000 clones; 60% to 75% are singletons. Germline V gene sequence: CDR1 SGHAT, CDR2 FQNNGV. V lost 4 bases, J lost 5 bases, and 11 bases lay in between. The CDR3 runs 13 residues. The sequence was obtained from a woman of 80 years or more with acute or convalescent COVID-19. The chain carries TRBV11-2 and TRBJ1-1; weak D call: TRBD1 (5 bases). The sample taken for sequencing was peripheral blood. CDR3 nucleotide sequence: TGTGCCAGCAGCTCTCAGGGCGGTACTGAAGCTTTCTTT. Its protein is CASSSQGGTEAFF.